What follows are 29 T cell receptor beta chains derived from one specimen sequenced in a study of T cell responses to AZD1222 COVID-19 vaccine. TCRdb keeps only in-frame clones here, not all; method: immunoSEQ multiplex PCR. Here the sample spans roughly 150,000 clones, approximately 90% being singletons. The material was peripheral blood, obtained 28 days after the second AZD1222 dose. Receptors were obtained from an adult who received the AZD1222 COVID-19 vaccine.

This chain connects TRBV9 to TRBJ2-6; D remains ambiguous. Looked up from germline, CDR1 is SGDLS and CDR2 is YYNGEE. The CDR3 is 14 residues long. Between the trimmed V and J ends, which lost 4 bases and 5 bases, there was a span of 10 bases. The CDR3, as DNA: TGTGCCAGCAGCCCCGGAGTTAGGGCCAACGTCCTGACTTTC. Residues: CASSPGVRANVLTF.

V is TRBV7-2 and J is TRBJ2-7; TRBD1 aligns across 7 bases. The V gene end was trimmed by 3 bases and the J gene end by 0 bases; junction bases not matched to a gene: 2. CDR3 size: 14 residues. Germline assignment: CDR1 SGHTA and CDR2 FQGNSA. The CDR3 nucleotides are TGTGCCAGCAGCTTCGGGACAGCCTCCTACGAGCAGTACTTC. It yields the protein CASSFGTASYEQYF.

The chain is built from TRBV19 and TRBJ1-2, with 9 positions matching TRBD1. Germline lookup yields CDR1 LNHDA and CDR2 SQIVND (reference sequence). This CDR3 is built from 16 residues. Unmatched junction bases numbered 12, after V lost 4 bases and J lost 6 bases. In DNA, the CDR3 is TGTGCCAGTAGTACAGGAGGCCACAGGGGGCAGGATGGCTACACCTTC. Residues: CASSTGGHRGQDGYTF. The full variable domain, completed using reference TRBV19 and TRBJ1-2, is DGGITQSPKYLFRKEGQNVTLSCEQNLNHDAMYWYRQDPGQGLRLIYYSQIVNDFQKGDIAEGYSVSREKKESFPLTVTSAQKNPTAFYLCASSTGGHRGQDGYTFGSGTRLTVV.

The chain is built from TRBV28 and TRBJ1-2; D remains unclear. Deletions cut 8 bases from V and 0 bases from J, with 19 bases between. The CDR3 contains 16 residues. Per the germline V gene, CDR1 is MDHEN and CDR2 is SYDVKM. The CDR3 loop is CASGSATTATNYGYTF. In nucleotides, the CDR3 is TGTGCCAGCGGCTCGGCGACAACGGCCACTAACTATGGCTACACCTTC.

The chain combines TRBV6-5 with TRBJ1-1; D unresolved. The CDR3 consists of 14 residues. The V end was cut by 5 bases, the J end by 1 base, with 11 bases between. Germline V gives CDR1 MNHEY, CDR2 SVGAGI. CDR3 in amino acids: CASSLSIGNTEAFF. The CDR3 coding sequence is TGTGCCAGCAGTCTTTCGATAGGGAACACTGAAGCTTTCTTT.

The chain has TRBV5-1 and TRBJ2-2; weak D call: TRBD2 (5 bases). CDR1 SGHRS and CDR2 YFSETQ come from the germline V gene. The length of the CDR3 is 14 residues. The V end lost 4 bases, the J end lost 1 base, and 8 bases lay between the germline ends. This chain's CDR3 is CASSGSLNTGELFF. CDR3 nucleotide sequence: TGCGCCAGCAGCGGGAGCTTGAACACCGGGGAGCTGTTTTTT.

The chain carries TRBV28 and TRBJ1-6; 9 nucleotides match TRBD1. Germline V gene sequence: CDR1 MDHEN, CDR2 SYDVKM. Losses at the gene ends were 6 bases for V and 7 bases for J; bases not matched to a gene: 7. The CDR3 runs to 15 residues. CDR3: CASRLQGARNSPLHF. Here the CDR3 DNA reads TGTGCCAGCAGATTACAGGGGGCGCGCAATTCACCCCTCCACTTT.

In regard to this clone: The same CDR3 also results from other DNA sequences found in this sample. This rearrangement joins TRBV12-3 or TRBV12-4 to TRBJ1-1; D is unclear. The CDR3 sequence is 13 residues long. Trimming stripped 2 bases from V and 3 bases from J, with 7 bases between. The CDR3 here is CASSLLLDTEAFF. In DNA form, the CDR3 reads TGTGCCAGCAGTTTACTCTTGGACACTGAAGCTTTCTTT.

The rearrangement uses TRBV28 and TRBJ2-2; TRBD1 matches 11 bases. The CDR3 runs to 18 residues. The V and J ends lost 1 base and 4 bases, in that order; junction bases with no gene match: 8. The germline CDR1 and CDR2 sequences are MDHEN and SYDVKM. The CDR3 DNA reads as TGTGCCAGCAGTTTATTTGGACAGGGGGCTTCGGGCACCGGGGAGCTGTTTTTT. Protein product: CASSLFGQGASGTGELFF. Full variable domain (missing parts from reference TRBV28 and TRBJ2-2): DVKVTQSSRYLVKRTGEKVFLECVQDMDHENMFWYRQDPGLGLRLIYFSYDVKMKEKGDIPEGYSVSREKKERFSLILESASTNQTSMYLCASSLFGQGASGTGELFFGEGSRLTVL.

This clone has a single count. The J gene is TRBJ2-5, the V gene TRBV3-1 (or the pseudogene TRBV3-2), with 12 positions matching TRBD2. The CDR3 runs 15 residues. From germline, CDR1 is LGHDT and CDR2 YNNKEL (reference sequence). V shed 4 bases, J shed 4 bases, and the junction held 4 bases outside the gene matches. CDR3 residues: CASSPPTSGRETQYF. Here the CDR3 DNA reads TGTGCCAGCAGCCCACCGACTAGCGGGAGAGAGACCCAGTACTTC.

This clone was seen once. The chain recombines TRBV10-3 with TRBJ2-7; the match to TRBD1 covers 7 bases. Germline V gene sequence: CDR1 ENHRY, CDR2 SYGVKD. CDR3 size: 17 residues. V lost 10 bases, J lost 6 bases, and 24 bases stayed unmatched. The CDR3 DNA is TGTGCCACCTCCCGGACAGGCTCTCCGGGCGGCATGGTCGAGCAGTACTTC. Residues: CATSRTGSPGGMVEQYF.

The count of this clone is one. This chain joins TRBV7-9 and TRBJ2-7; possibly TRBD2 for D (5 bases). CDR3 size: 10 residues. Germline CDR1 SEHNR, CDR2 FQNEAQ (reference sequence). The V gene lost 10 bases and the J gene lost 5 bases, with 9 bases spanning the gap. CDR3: CATERDEQYF. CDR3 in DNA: TGTGCCACCGAGAGGGACGAGCAGTACTTC.

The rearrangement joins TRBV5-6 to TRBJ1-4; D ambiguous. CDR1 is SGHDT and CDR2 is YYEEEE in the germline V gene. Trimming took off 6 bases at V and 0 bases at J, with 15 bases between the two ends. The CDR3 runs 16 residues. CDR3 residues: CASTRMDSATNEKLFF. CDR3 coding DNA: TGTGCCAGCACCCGGATGGATAGCGCAACTAATGAAAAACTGTTTTTT. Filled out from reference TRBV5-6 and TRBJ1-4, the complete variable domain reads DAGVTQSPTHLIKTRGQQVTLRCSPKSGHDTVSWYQQALGQGPQFIFQYYEEEERQRGNFPDRFSGHQFPNYSSELNVNALLLGDSALYLCASTRMDSATNEKLFFGSGTQLSVL.

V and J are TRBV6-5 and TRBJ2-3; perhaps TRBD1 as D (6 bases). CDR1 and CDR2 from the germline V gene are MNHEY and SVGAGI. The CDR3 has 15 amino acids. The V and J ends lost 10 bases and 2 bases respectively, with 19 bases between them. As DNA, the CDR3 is TGTGCCACCTACGACACAGGGAAAATCACAGATACGCAGTATTTT. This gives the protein CATYDTGKITDTQYF.

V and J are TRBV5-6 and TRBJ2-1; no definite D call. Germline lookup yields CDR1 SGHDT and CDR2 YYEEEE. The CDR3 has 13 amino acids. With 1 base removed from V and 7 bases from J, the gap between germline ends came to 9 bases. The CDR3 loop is CASSLISANEQFF. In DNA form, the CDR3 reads TGTGCCAGCAGCTTGATTTCTGCGAATGAGCAGTTCTTC.

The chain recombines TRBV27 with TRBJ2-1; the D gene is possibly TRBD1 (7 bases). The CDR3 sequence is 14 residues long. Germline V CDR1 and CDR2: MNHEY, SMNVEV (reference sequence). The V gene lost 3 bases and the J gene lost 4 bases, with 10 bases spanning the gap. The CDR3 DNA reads TGTGCCAGCAGTTTGTCAGGGGGGTACAATGAGCAGTTCTTC. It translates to CASSLSGGYNEQFF.

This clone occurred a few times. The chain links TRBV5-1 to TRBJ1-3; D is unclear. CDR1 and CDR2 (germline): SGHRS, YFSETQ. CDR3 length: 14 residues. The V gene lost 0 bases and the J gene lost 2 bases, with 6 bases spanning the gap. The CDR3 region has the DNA TGCGCCAGCAGCTTGGTGTATCCTGGAAACACCATATATTTT. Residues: CASSLVYPGNTIYF.

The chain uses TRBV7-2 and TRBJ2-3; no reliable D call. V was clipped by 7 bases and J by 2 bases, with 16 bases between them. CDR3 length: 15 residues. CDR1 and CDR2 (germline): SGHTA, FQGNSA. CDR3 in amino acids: CASILGGRSTDTQYF. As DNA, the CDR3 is TGTGCCAGCATCCTTGGCGGAAGGTCCACAGATACGCAGTATTTT.

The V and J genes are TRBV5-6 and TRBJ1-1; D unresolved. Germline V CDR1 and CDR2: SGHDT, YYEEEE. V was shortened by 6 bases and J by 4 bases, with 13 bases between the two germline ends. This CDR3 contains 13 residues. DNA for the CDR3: TGTGCCAGCAAATTTCAGCGTTCCACTGAAGCTTTCTTT. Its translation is CASKFQRSTEAFF.

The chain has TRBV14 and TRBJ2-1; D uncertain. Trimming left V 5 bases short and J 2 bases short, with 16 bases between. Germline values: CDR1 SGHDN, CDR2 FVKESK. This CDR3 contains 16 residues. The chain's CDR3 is CASSFVLGGTYNEQFF. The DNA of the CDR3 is TGTGCCAGCAGCTTCGTCCTGGGTGGGACCTACAATGAGCAGTTCTTC. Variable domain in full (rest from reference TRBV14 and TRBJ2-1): EAGVTQFPSHSVIEKGQTVTLRCDPISGHDNLYWYRRVMGKEIKFLLHFVKESKQDESGMPNNRFLAERTGGTYSTLKVQPAELEDSGVYFCASSFVLGGTYNEQFFGPGTRLTVL.

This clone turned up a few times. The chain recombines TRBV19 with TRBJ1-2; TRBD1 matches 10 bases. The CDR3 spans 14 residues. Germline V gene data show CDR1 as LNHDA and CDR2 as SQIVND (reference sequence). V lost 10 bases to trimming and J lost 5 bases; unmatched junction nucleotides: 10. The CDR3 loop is CATADRGTLYGYTF. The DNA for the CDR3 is TGTGCCACCGCGGACAGGGGGACCCTTTATGGCTACACCTTC.

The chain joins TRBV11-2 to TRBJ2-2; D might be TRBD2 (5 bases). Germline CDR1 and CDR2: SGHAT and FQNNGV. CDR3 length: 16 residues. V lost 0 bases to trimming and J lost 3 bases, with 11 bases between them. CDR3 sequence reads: CASSLDLRTDTGELFF. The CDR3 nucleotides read TGTGCCAGCAGCTTAGATCTCCGGACTGACACCGGGGAGCTGTTTTTT.

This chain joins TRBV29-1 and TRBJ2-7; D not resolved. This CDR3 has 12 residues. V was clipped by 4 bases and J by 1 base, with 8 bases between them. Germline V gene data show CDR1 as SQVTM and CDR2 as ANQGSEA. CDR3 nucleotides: TGCAGCGTTGCTGGCAGTTCCTACGAGCAGTACTTC. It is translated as CSVAGSSYEQYF.

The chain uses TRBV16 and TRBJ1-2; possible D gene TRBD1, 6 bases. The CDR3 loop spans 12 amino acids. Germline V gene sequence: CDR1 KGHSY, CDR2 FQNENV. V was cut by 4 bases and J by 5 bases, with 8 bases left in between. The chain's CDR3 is CASSPDRYGYTF. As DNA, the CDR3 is TGTGCCAGCAGCCCGGACAGATATGGCTACACCTTC.

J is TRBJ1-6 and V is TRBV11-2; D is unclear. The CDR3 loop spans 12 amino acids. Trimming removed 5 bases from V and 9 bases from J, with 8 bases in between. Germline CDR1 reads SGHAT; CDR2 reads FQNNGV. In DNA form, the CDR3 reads TGTGCCAGCAGCAAGGACCGTTCACCCCTCCACTTT. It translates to CASSKDRSPLHF.

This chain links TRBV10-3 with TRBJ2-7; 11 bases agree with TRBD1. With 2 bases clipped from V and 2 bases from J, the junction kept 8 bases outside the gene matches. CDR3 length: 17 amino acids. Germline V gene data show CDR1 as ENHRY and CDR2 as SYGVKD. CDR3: CAISERGPGQGAYEQYF. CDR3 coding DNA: TGTGCCATCAGTGAGAGGGGACCGGGACAGGGGGCCTACGAGCAGTACTTC.

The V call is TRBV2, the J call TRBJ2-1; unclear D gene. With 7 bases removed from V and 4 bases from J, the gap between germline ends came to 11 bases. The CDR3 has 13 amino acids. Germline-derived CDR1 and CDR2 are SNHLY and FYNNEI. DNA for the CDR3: TGTGCCAGCACGTCGGGTCCTTACAATGAGCAGTTCTTC. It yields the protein CASTSGPYNEQFF.

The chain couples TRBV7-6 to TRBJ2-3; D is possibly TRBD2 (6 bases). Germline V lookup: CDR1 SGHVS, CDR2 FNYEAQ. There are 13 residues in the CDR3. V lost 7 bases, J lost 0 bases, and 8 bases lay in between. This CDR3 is CASTTSSTDTQYF. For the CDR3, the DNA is TGTGCCAGCACCACTAGCAGCACAGATACGCAGTATTTT.

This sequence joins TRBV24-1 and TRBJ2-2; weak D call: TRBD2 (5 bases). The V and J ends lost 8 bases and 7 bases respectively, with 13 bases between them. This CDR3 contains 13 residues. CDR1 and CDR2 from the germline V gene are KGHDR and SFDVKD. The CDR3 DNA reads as TGTGCCACCACGGAGGAGGCGTACGGGGAGCTGTTTTTT. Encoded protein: CATTEEAYGELFF.